These T cell receptor beta chains were read from a single sample in a study of blood T cell repertoires in COVID-19. Method: immunoSEQ multiplex PCR; TCRdb's copy keeps in-frame clones and lacks some. The sample yields some 250,000 clones, roughly nine tenths seen once. Sequencing was done on a sample of peripheral blood. These receptors originate from a man aged 55 to 70 with acute or convalescent COVID-19. The CDR3 runs from the conserved cysteine through the conserved F or W. A D gene is named only where the DNA matches it firmly. Clone size is stated in some rows and not others, as once, few, many or a class when expanded.

j_gene: TRBJ1-3; d_gene: .; v_gene: TRBV4-3; len: 17; abundance: few; CDR3nt: TGCGCCAGCAGCTCCCTGGTCGGGAGGCAGGGTGGAAACACCATATATTTT; CDR3aa: CASSSLVGRQGGNTIYF
j_gene: TRBJ2-3; d_gene: TRBD2; v_gene: TRBV3-1/TRBV3-2; len: 18; abundance: .; CDR3nt: TGTGCCAGCAGCTCCGGGACTAGCGGGAGCTGGAGCACAGATACGCAGTATTTT; CDR3aa: CASSSGTSGSWSTDTQYF
j_gene: TRBJ1-1; d_gene: .; v_gene: TRBV3-1/TRBV3-2; len: 13; abundance: .; CDR3nt: TGTGCCAGCAGCCAAGACGTAGCCGGAGGAGCTTTCTTT; CDR3aa: CASSQDVAGGAFF
j_gene: TRBJ2-7; d_gene: TRBD2; v_gene: TRBV7-9; len: 14; abundance: .; CDR3nt: TGTGCCAGCCGGGAGGGGGTATATGACGACGAGCAGTACTTC; CDR3aa: CASREGVYDDEQYF
j_gene: TRBJ2-7; d_gene: TRBD2; v_gene: TRBV11-3; len: 16; abundance: once; CDR3nt: TGTGCCAGCAGCGCCGGACTAGTACTTACCTCCTACGAGCAGTACTTC; CDR3aa: CASSAGLVLTSYEQYF
j_gene: TRBJ2-6; d_gene: .; v_gene: TRBV27; len: 13; abundance: .; CDR3nt: TGTGCCAGCAGCCCGGGACTTCTCAACGTCCTGACTTTC; CDR3aa: CASSPGLLNVLTF
j_gene: TRBJ2-5; d_gene: TRBD2; v_gene: TRBV30; len: 14; abundance: .; CDR3nt: TGTGCCTGGAGTAGACTAGCGGGAGCAGAGACCCAGTACTTC; CDR3aa: CAWSRLAGAETQYF
j_gene: TRBJ2-4; d_gene: TRBD1; v_gene: TRBV19; len: 14; abundance: .; CDR3nt: TGTGCCAGTAGTGAGGACAGGGAGGCGAGCATTCAGTACTTC; CDR3aa: CASSEDREASIQYF
j_gene: TRBJ1-3; d_gene: TRBD1; v_gene: TRBV7-2; len: 15; abundance: .; CDR3nt: TGTGCCAGCAGCTTAAGCGGACAGGGGGGAAACACCATATATTTT; CDR3aa: CASSLSGQGGNTIYF
j_gene: TRBJ1-6; d_gene: .; v_gene: TRBV10-3; len: 14; abundance: .; CDR3nt: TGTGCCATCCAGGGCCTGGCCGGGAATTCACCCCTCCACTTT; CDR3aa: CAIQGLAGNSPLHF
j_gene: TRBJ2-1; d_gene: TRBD2; v_gene: TRBV9; len: 16; abundance: .; CDR3nt: TGTGCCAGCAGCGCGGCCGGACTAGCGGAATACAATGAGCAGTTCTTC; CDR3aa: CASSAAGLAEYNEQFF
j_gene: TRBJ1-5; d_gene: .; v_gene: TRBV3-1/TRBV3-2; len: 12; abundance: few; CDR3nt: TGTGCCAGCAGCCAAGATCGGGGGTTCGTGCATTTT; CDR3aa: CASSQDRGFVHF
j_gene: TRBJ2-3; d_gene: TRBD1; v_gene: TRBV7-9; len: 20; abundance: .; CDR3nt: TGTGCCAGCAGCACCACACCCGGGACAGGGGGTCTCTCTAGCACAGATACGCAGTATTTT; CDR3aa: CASSTTPGTGGLSSTDTQYF
j_gene: TRBJ2-3; d_gene: .; v_gene: TRBV5-6; len: 14; abundance: .; CDR3nt: TGTGCCAGCAGCTTGCGGGGAGGGGGAGATACGCAGTATTTT; CDR3aa: CASSLRGGGDTQYF
j_gene: TRBJ1-1; d_gene: .; v_gene: TRBV9; len: 15; abundance: .; CDR3nt: TGTGCCAGCAGCGTAGGAGGGGGGAGGGAAACTGAAGCTTTCTTT; CDR3aa: CASSVGGGRETEAFF
j_gene: TRBJ2-3; d_gene: TRBD2; v_gene: TRBV7-9; len: 13; abundance: few; CDR3nt: TGTGCCAGCAGACTAGGGGGACTAGGTACGCAGTATTTT; CDR3aa: CASRLGGLGTQYF
j_gene: TRBJ1-5; d_gene: TRBD1; v_gene: TRBV24-1; len: 14; abundance: .; CDR3nt: TGTGCCACCAGTGATTACAGGGGAGACCAGCCCCAGCATTTT; CDR3aa: CATSDYRGDQPQHF
j_gene: TRBJ2-1; d_gene: .; v_gene: TRBV4-1; len: 16; abundance: .; CDR3nt: TGCGCCAGCAGCCAACTGGGACTTGAAGGGGACAATGAGCAGTTCTTC; CDR3aa: CASSQLGLEGDNEQFF
j_gene: TRBJ2-3; d_gene: .; v_gene: TRBV27; len: 12; abundance: few; CDR3nt: TGTGCCAGCAGTCCAACTATCGATACGCAGTATTTT; CDR3aa: CASSPTIDTQYF
j_gene: TRBJ1-3; d_gene: .; v_gene: TRBV11-3; len: 15; abundance: .; CDR3nt: TGTGCCAGCAGCAGCAGCGGGGGCTCTGGAAACACCATATATTTT; CDR3aa: CASSSSGGSGNTIYF
j_gene: TRBJ1-4; d_gene: .; v_gene: TRBV19; len: 15; abundance: .; CDR3nt: TGTGCCAGCAATAAGGTGGGGGCGGCTAATGAAAAACTGTTTTTT; CDR3aa: CASNKVGAANEKLFF
j_gene: TRBJ2-1; d_gene: .; v_gene: TRBV19; len: 16; abundance: .; CDR3nt: TGTGCCAGTAGTATGACCGGGGAGAGCATTTACAATGAGCAGTTCTTC; CDR3aa: CASSMTGESIYNEQFF
j_gene: TRBJ2-7; d_gene: TRBD1; v_gene: TRBV24-1; len: 13; abundance: .; CDR3nt: TGTGCCACCAGTGATGGGACAGGCTACGAGCAGTACTTC; CDR3aa: CATSDGTGYEQYF
j_gene: TRBJ2-2; d_gene: TRBD1; v_gene: TRBV11-1; len: 16; abundance: .; CDR3nt: TGTGCCAGCAGCTTAGCACAGGGGGGGAACACCGGGGAGCTGTTTTTT; CDR3aa: CASSLAQGGNTGELFF
j_gene: TRBJ2-1; d_gene: TRBD1; v_gene: TRBV27; len: 16; abundance: .; CDR3nt: TGTGCCACTAACCCATATCCGGGACAGGGGTACAATGAGCAGTTCTTC; CDR3aa: CATNPYPGQGYNEQFF
j_gene: TRBJ1-3; d_gene: .; v_gene: TRBV6-1; len: 12; abundance: .; CDR3nt: TGTGCCAGCAGTGAAGGGCAGGCGACCATATATTTT; CDR3aa: CASSEGQATIYF
j_gene: TRBJ1-3; d_gene: .; v_gene: TRBV11-3; len: 15; abundance: .; CDR3nt: TGTGCCAGCAGCCCTAGACAGAGCTCTGGAAACACCATATATTTT; CDR3aa: CASSPRQSSGNTIYF
j_gene: TRBJ2-1; d_gene: .; v_gene: TRBV7-2; len: 14; abundance: .; CDR3nt: TGTGCCAGCAGCTTAGACCAGGTCCACAATGAGCAGTTCTTC; CDR3aa: CASSLDQVHNEQFF